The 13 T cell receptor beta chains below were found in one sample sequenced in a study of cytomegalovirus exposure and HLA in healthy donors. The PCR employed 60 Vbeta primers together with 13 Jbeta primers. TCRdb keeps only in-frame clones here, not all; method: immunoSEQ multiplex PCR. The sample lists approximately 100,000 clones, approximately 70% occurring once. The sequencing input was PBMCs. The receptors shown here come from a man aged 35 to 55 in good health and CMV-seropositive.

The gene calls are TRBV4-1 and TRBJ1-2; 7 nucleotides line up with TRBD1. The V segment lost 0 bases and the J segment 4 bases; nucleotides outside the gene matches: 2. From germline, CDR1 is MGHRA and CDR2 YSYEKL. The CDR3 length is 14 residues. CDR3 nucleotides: TGCGCCAGCAGCCAAGAGGGGACAGCCTATGGCTACACCTTC. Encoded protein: CASSQEGTAYGYTF.

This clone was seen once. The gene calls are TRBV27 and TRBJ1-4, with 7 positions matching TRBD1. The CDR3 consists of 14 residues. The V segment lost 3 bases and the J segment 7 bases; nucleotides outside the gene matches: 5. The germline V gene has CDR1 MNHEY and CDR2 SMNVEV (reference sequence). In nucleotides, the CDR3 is TGTGCCAGCAGTTTGGAGGGGGCAGGTGAAAAACTGTTTTTT. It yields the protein CASSLEGAGEKLFF.

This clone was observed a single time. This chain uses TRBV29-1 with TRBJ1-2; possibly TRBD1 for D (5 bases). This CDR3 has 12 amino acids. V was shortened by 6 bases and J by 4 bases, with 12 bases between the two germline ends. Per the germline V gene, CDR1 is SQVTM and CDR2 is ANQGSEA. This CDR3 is CSVVTGAYGYTF. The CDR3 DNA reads TGCAGCGTAGTAACAGGCGCCTATGGCTACACCTTC.

CDR3 sequence: CASSLRDKTGDLKTQYF. CDR3 in DNA: TGTGCCAGCAGCCTAAGGGATAAGACAGGGGACTTAAAGACCCAGTACTTC. The chain has TRBV7-9 and TRBJ2-5, with 8 bases lining up with TRBD1. Germline lookup yields CDR1 SEHNR and CDR2 FQNEAQ (reference sequence). This CDR3 region has 17 residues. With 5 bases clipped from V and 6 bases from J, the junction kept 17 bases outside the gene matches.

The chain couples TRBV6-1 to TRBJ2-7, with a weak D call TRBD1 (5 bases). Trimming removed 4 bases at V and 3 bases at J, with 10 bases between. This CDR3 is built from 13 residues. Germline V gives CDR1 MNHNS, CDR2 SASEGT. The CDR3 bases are TGTGCCAGCAGTGTTGACAGTTTCTACGAGCAGTACGTC. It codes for CASSVDSFYEQYV.

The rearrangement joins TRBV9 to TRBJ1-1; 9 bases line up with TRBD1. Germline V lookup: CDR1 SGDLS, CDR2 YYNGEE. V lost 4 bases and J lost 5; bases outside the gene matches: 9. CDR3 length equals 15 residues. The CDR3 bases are TGTGCCAGCAGCCCTCACAGGGGGCGGGGAACTGAAGCTTTCTTT. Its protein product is CASSPHRGRGTEAFF. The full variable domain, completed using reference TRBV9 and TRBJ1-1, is DSGVTQTPKHLITATGQRVTLRCSPRSGDLSVYWYQQSLDQGLQFLIQYYNGEERAKGNILERFSAQQFPDLHSELNLSSLELGDSALYFCASSPHRGRGTEAFFGQGTRLTVV.

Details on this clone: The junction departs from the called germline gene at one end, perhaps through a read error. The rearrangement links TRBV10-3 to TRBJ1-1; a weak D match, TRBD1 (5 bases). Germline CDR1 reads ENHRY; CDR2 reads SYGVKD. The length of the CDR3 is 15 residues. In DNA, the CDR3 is TGTGCCATCAGTGAGTCACCGGGACTGAAGACTGAAGCTTTCTTT. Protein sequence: CAISESPGLKTEAFF.

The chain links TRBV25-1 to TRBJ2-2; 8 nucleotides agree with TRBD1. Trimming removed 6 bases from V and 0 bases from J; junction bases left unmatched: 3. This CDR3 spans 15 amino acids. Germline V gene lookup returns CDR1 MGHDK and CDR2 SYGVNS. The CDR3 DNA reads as TGTGCCAGCAGCTACAGGGGGGCGAACACCGGGGAGCTGTTTTTT. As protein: CASSYRGANTGELFF.

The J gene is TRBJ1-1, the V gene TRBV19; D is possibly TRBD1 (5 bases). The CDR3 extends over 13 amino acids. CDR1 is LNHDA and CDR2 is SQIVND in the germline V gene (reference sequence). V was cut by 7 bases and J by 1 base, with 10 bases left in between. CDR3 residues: CASTLTGNTEAFF. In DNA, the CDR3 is TGTGCCAGTACCTTAACAGGGAACACTGAAGCTTTCTTT.

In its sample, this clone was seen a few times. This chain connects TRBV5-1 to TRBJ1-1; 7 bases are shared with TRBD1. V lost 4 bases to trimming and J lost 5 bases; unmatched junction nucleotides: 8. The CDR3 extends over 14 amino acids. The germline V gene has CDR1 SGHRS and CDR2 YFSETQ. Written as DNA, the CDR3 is TGCGCCAGCAGCCCGCGGACAGGAGGTACTGAAGCTTTCTTT. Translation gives CASSPRTGGTEAFF.

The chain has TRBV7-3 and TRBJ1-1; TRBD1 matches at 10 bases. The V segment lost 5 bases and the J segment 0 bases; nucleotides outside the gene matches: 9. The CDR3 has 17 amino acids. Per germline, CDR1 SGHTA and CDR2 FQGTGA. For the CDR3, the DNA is TGTGCCAGCAGCCTTACTGGGACAGGGGCCTTGAACACTGAAGCTTTCTTT. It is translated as CASSLTGTGALNTEAFF.

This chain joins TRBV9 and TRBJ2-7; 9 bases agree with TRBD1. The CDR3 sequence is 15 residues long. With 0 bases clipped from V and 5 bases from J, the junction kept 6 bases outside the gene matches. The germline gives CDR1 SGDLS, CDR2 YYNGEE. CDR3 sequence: CASSVDRTGANEQYF. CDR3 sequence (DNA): TGTGCCAGCAGCGTAGACCGGACAGGGGCCAACGAGCAGTACTTC. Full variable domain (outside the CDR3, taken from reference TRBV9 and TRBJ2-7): DSGVTQTPKHLITATGQRVTLRCSPRSGDLSVYWYQQSLDQGLQFLIQYYNGEERAKGNILERFSAQQFPDLHSELNLSSLELGDSALYFCASSVDRTGANEQYFGPGTRLTVT.

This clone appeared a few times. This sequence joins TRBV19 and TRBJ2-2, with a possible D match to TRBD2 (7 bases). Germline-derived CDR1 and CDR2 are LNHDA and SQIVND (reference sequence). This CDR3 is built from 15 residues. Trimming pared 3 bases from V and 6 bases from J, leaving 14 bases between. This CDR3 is CASSISAGAAGELFF. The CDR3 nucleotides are TGTGCCAGTAGTATTAGCGCGGGGGCCGCCGGGGAGCTGTTTTTT. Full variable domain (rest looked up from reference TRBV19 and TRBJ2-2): DGGITQSPKYLFRKEGQNVTLSCEQNLNHDAMYWYRQDPGQGLRLIYYSQIVNDFQKGDIAEGYSVSREKKESFPLTVTSAQKNPTAFYLCASSISAGAAGELFFGEGSRLTVL.